This T cell receptor (beta chain) comes out of a study of cytomegalovirus exposure and HLA in healthy donors. PCR employed 60 Vbeta and 13 Jbeta primers. Generated by immunoSEQ multiplex PCR, the TCRdb table keeps only in-frame clones and is missing some. This table has fewer than 200,000 clones, roughly 70% appearing once. Germline loops: CDR1 MNHEY, CDR2 SMNVEV (reference sequence). This CDR3 comprises 16 residues. V dropped 5 bases and J dropped 3; count of bases not matched to a gene: 10. The TCR originated in a woman in her twenties or thirties in good health and CMV-seronegative. This rearrangement joins TRBV27 to TRBJ2-7; 10 bases line up with TRBD2. The sequenced sample was PBMCs. In DNA, the CDR3 is TGTGCCAGCAGTCCATATATAGCGGGGGGTCTCTACGAGCAGTACTTC. Encoded protein: CASSPYIAGGLYEQYF.